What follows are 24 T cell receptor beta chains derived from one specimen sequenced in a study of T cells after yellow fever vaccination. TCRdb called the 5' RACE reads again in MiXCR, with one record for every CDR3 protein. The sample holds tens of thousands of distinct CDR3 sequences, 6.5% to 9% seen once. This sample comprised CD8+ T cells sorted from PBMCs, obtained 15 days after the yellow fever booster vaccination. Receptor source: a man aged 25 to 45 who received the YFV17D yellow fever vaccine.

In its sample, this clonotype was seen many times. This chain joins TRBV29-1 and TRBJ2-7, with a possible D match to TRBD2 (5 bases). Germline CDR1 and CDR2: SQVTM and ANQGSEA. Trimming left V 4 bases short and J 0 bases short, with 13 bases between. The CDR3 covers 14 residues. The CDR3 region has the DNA TGCAGCGTTGGCTTATCGGGGTCCTCCTACGAGCAGTACTTC. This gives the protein CSVGLSGSSYEQYF.

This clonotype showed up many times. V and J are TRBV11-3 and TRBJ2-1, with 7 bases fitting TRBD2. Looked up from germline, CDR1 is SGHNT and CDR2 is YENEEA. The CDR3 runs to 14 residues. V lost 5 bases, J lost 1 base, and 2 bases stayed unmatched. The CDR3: CASSPAGSYNEQFF. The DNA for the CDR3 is TGTGCCAGCAGCCCAGCGGGGTCCTACAATGAGCAGTTCTTC.

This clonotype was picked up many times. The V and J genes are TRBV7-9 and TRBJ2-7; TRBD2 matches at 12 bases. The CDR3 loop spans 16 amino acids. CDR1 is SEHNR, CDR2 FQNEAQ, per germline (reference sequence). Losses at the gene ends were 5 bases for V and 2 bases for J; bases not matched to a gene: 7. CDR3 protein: CASSPRTSGNPYEQYF. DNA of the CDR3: TGTGCCAGCAGCCCCCGGACTAGCGGGAACCCCTACGAGCAGTACTTC.

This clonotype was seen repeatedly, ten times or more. The CDR3 spells CSARVLGASNEQFF. In DNA, the CDR3 is TGCAGTGCTAGAGTACTGGGGGCGAGCAATGAGCAGTTCTTC. The chain joins TRBV20-1 to TRBJ2-1; D possibly corresponds to TRBD1 (6 bases). The V and J ends lost 1 base and 6 bases respectively, with 13 bases between them. CDR3 length: 14 amino acids. Germline V gene sequence: CDR1 DFQATT, CDR2 SNEGSKA (reference sequence).

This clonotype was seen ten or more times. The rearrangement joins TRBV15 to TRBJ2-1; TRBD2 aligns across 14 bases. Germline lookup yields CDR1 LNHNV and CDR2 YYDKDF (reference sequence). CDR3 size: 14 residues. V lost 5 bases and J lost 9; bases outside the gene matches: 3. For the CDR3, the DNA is TGTGCCACCAGCGGGACTAGCGGGAGTGTTGAGCAGTTCTTC. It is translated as CATSGTSGSVEQFF.

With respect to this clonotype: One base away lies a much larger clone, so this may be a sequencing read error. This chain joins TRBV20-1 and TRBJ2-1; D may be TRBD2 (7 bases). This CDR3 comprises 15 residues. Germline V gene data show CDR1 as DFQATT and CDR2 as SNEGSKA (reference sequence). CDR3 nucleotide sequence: TGCTGTGCTAGAGATGGGGGCGGGAGTGGCAATGAGCAGTTCTTC. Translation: CCARDGGGSGNEQFF.

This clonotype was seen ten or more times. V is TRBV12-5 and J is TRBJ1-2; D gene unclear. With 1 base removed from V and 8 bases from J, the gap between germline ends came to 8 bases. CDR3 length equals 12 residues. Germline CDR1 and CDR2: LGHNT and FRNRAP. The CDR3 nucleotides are TGTGCTAGTGGTTTGGACAGAGGGGGCTACACCTTC. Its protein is CASGLDRGGYTF.

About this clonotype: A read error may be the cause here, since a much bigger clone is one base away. The CDR3 DNA is TGTGCCGCCGGAGACGAGGTGAAGACTGAAGCTTTCTTT. The encoded protein is CAAGDEVKTEAFF. The chain links TRBV7-9 to TRBJ1-1, with D unresolved. Germline V CDR1 and CDR2: SEHNR, FQNEAQ (reference sequence). The CDR3 covers 13 residues.

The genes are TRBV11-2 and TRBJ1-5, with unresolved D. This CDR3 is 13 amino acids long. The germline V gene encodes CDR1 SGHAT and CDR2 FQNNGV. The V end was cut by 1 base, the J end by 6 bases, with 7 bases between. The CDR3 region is CASSLAVGQPQHF. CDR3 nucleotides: TGTGCCAGCAGCTTAGCTGTAGGTCAGCCCCAGCATTTT.

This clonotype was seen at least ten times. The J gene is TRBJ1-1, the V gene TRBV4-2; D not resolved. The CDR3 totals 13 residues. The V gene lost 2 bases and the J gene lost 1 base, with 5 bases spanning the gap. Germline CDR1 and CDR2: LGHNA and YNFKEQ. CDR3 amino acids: CASSQLENTEAFF. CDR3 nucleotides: TGTGCCAGCAGCCAATTGGAGAACACTGAAGCTTTCTTT.

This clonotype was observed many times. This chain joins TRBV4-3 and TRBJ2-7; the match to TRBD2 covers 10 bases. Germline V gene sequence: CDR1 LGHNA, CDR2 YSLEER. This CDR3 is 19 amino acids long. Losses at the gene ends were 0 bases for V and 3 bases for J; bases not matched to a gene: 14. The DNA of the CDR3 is TGCGCCAGCAGCCAAGATTGGATTACAACTAGCGGGACATTCTACGAGCAGTACTTC. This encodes CASSQDWITTSGTFYEQYF.

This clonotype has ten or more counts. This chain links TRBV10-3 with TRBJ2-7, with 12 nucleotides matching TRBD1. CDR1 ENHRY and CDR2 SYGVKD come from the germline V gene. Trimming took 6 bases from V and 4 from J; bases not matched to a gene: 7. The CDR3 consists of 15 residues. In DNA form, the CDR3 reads TGTGCCATCAGCACTCCGGGACAGGGGGCTTACGAGCAGTACTTC. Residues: CAISTPGQGAYEQYF.

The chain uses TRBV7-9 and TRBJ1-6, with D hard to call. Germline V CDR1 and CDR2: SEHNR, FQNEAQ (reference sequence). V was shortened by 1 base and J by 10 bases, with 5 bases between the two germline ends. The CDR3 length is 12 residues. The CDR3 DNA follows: TGTGCCAGCAGCTTAGACTCCTCACCCCTCCACTTT. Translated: CASSLDSSPLHF.

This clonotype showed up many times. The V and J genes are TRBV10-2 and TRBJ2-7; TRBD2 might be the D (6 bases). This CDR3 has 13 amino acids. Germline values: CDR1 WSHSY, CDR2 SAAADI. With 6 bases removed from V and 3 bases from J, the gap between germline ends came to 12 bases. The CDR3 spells CASRRPGLYEQYF. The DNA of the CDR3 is TGCGCCAGCAGGCGGCCGGGACTCTACGAGCAGTACTTC.

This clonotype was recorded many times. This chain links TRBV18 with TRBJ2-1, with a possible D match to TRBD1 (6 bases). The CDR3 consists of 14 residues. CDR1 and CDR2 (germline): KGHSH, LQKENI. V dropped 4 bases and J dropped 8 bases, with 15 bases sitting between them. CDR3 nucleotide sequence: TGTGCCAGCTCACAATTCCACAGGGCCGATGAGCAGTTCTTC. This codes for CASSQFHRADEQFF. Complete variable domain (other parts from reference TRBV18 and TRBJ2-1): NAGVMQNPRHLVRRRGQEARLRCSPMKGHSHVYWYRQLPEEGLKFMVYLQKENIIDESGMPKERFSAEFPKEGPSILRIQQVVRGDSAAYFCASSQFHRADEQFFGPGTRLTVL.

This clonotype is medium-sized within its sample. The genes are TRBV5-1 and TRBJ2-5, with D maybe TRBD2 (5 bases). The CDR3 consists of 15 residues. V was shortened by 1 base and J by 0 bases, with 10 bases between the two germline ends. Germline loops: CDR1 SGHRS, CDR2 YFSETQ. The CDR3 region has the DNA TGCGCCAGCAGCTTGCTTAGCGCCGACCAAGAGACCCAGTACTTC. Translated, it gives CASSLLSADQETQYF.

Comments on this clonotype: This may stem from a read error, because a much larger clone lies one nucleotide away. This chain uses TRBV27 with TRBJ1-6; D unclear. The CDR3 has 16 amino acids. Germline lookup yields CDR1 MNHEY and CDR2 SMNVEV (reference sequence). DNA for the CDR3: TGTACCAGCAGTCAGGTGACTAGCACCTATAATTCACCCCTCCACTTT. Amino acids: CTSSQVTSTYNSPLHF.

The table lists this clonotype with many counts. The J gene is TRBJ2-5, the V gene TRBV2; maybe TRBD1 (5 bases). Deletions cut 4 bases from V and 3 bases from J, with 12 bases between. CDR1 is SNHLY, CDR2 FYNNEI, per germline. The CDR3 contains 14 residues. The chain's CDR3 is CASSGRQREETQYF. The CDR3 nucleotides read TGTGCCAGCAGTGGACGACAGAGAGAAGAGACCCAGTACTTC.

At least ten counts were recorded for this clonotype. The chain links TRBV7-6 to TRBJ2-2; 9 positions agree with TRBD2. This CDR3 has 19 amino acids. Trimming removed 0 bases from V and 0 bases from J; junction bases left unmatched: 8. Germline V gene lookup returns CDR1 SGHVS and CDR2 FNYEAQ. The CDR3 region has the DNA TGTGCCAGCAGCTTAGCGATCCGACTAGCGGCTTCGAACACCGGGGAGCTGTTTTTT. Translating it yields CASSLAIRLAASNTGELFF.

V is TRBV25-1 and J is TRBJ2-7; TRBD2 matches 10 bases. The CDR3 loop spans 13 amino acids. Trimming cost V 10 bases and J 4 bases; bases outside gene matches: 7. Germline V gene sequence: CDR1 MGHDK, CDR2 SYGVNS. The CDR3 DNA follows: TGTGCCACAGGACTAGCGGACGGATACGAGCAGTACTTC. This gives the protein CATGLADGYEQYF.

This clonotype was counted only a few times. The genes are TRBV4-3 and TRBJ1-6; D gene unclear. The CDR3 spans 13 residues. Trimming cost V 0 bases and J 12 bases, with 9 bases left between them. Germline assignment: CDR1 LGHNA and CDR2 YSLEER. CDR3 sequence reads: CASSQDLGRPLHF. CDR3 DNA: TGCGCCAGCAGCCAAGACCTAGGGCGACCCCTCCACTTT.

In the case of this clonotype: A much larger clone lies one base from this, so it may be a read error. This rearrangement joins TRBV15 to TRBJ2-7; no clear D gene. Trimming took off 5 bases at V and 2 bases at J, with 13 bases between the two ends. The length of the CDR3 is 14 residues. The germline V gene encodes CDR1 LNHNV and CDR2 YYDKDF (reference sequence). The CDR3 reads CATSYLGSTYEQYF. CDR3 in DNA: TGTGCCACCAGCTATTTGGGTAGTACCTACGAGCAGTACTTC.

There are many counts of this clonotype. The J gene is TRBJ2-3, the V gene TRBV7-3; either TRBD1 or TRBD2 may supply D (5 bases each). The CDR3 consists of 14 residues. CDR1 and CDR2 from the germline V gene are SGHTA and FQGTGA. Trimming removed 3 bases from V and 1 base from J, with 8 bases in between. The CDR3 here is CASSLMGGTDTQYF. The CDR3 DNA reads TGTGCCAGCAGCTTGATGGGGGGCACAGATACGCAGTATTTT.

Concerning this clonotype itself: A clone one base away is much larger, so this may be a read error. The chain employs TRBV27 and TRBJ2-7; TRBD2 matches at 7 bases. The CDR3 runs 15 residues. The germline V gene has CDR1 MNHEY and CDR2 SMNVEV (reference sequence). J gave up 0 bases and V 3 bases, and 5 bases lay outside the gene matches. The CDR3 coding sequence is TGTGCCAGCAGTTTGCGGGAGCCGAGCTCCTACGAGCAGTACTTC. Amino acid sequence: CASSLREPSSYEQYF.